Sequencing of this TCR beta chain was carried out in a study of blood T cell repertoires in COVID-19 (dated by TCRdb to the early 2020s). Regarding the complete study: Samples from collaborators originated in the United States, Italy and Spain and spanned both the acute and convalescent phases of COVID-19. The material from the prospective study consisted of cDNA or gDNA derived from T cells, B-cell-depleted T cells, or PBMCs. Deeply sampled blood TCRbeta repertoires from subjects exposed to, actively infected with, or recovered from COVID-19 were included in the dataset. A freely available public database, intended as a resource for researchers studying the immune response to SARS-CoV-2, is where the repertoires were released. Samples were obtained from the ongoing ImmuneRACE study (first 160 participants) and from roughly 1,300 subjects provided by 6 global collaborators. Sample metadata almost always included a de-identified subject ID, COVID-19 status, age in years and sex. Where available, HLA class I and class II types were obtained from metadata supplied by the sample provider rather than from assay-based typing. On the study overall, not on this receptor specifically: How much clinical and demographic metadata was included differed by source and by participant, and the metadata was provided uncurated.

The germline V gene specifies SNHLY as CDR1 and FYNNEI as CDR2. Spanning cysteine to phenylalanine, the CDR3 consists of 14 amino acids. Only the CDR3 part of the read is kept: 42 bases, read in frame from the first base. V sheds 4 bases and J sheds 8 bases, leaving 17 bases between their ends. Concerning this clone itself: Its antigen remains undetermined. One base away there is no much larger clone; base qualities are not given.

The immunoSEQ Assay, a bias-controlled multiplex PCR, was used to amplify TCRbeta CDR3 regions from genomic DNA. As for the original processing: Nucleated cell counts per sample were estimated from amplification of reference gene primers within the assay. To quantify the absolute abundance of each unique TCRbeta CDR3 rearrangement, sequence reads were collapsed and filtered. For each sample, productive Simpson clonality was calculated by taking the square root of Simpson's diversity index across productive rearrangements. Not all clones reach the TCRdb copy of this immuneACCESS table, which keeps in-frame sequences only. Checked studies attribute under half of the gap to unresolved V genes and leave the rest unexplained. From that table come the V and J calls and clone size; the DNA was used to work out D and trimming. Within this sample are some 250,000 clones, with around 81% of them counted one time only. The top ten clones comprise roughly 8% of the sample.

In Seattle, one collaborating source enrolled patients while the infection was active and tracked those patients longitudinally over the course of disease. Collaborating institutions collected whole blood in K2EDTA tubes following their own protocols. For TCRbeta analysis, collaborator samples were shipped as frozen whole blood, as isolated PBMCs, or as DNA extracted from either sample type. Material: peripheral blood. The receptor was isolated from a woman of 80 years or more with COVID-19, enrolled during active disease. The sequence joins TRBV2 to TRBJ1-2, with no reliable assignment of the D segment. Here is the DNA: TGTGCCAGCAGTGTTCTAGGGTTATCGGGAGGCTACACCTTC. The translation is CASSVLGLSGGYTF.